The 26 T cell receptor beta chains listed next were all sequenced from one sample in a study of CD8 T cells in Susac syndrome. Random hexamers served to reverse transcribe roughly 0.5 to 1 ug RNA. TCRdb ran MiXCR on the immunoSEQ multiplex PCR reads and lists one entry per CDR3 protein. Of approximately 100,000 distinct CDR3 sequences listed, 85% to 95% are singletons. Sequencing was carried out using CD8+ T cells from PBMCs. The source is a human donor in good health.

This clonotype was detected once. The chain employs TRBV10-3 and TRBJ2-7; D might be TRBD2 (5 bases). The V and J ends lost 11 bases and 3 bases respectively, with 14 bases between them. Germline loops: CDR1 ENHRY, CDR2 SYGVKD. This CDR3 comprises 12 residues. CDR3 in amino acids: CAHGLGDYEQYF. CDR3 bases: TGTGCCCATGGACTCGGGGACTACGAGCAGTACTTC.

V gene TRBV7-2 combines with J gene TRBJ2-3; 13 nucleotides match TRBD2. Per the germline V gene, CDR1 is SGHTA and CDR2 is FQGNSA. Trimming took 2 bases from V and 2 from J; bases not matched to a gene: 7. The CDR3 loop spans 18 amino acids. The CDR3 DNA follows: TGTGCCAGCAGCTTAACTAGCGGGGGGGCCGCCGTCACAGATACGCAGTATTTT. Translated, it gives CASSLTSGGAAVTDTQYF. The complete variable domain, with remaining parts taken from reference TRBV7-2 and TRBJ2-3, reads GAGVSQSPSNKVTEKGKDVELRCDPISGHTALYWYRQSLGQGLEFLIYFQGNSAPDKSGLPSDRFSAERTGGSVSTLTIQRTQQEDSAVYLCASSLTSGGAAVTDTQYFGPGTRLTVL.

The rearrangement joins TRBV9 to TRBJ2-3; 10 positions match TRBD2. Trimming removed 3 bases from V and 3 bases from J; junction bases left unmatched: 4. This CDR3 has 15 residues. CDR1 and CDR2 (germline): SGDLS, YYNGEE. The CDR3 DNA follows: TGTGCCAGCAGCGCTAGCGGGGGAGGGACAGATACGCAGTATTTT. Residues: CASSASGGGTDTQYF.

V gene TRBV4-3 combines with J gene TRBJ1-6; 10 nucleotides agree with TRBD1. J lost 8 bases, V lost 5 bases, and 6 bases had no gene match. Looked up from germline, CDR1 is LGHNA and CDR2 is YSLEER. The CDR3 covers 15 residues. The CDR3 nucleotides read TGCGCCAGCAGCAAGCGGGACAGGGGTGATTCACCCCTCCACTTT. Translating gives CASSKRDRGDSPLHF.

This rearrangement joins TRBV6-5 to TRBJ2-1, with 13 bases aligning to TRBD2. This CDR3 has 19 amino acids. CDR1 and CDR2 (germline): MNHEY, SVGAGI. J lost 2 bases, V lost 0 bases, and 7 bases had no gene match. CDR3 amino acids: CASSYSTSGGPYTYNEQFF. The CDR3 nucleotides are TGTGCCAGCAGTTACTCGACTAGCGGGGGGCCCTATACCTACAATGAGCAGTTCTTC.

This rearrangement joins TRBV2 to TRBJ2-7, with TRBD2 as a possible D gene (6 bases). CDR1 and CDR2 (germline): SNHLY, FYNNEI. Trimming shortened V by 4 bases and J by 8 bases, and 15 bases separated the two germline ends. The CDR3 extends over 13 amino acids. CDR3 sequence: CASSGGRTMKQYF. The CDR3 bases are TGTGCCAGCAGTGGGGGGAGGACTATGAAGCAGTACTTC.

The V call is TRBV12-3 or TRBV12-4, the J call TRBJ2-2, with 10 bases lining up with TRBD2. The CDR3 is made up of 15 amino acids. V lost 5 bases and J lost 5; bases outside the gene matches: 5. In nucleotides, the CDR3 is TGTGCCAGCAGTAAGCGGGGGGGCAAGACCGGGGAGCTGTTTTTT. It is translated as CASSKRGGKTGELFF.

This chain uses TRBV6-2 or TRBV6-3 with TRBJ2-4, with D unresolved. CDR3 length: 13 residues. Germline V gives CDR1 MNHEY, CDR2 SVGEGT. The germline V and J ends were trimmed by 0 bases and 14 bases, with 14 bases remaining between them. In DNA form, the CDR3 reads TGTGCCAGCAGTTACTCCGGAGCTCTCCTTGAGTACTTC. This encodes CASSYSGALLEYF.

The chain uses TRBV15 and TRBJ2-1, with D perhaps TRBD2 (6 bases). The CDR3 loop spans 17 amino acids. Trimming took 9 bases from V and 4 from J, leaving 25 bases between them. The germline V gene encodes CDR1 LNHNV and CDR2 YYDKDF (reference sequence). The CDR3 DNA follows: TGTGCCACTTCACGCGGGGCCGATACCTCCCGATACAATGAGCAGTTCTTC. Its translation: CATSRGADTSRYNEQFF. The whole variable domain, filled in from reference TRBV15 and TRBJ2-1, reads DAMVIQNPRYQVTQFGKPVTLSCSQTLNHNVMYWYQQKSSQAPKLLFHYYDKDFNNEADTPDNFQSRRPNTSFCFLDIRSPGLGDTAMYLCATSRGADTSRYNEQFFGPGTRLTVL.

The chain has TRBV6-2 or TRBV6-3 and TRBJ1-2; TRBD1 agrees at 7 bases. The V and J ends lost 6 bases and 4 bases, in that order; junction bases with no gene match: 5. This CDR3 region has 13 residues. CDR1 is MNHEY and CDR2 is SVGEGT in the germline V gene. CDR3 DNA: TGTGCCAGCAGCCGGGACAGCATCTATGGCTACACCTTC. Translating gives CASSRDSIYGYTF.

This sequence joins TRBV6-4 and TRBJ2-1; 8 nucleotides align to TRBD2. After removal of 3 bases from V and 7 bases from J, the junction contained 8 bases not matched to a gene. The CDR3 is made up of 15 amino acids. The germline V gene encodes CDR1 MRHNA and CDR2 SNTAGT. Written as DNA, the CDR3 is TGTGCCAGCAGTGAACGGGAGGGCGGAGGGAATGAGCAGTTCTTC. Protein sequence: CASSEREGGGNEQFF.

V and J are TRBV27 and TRBJ2-2; 12 bases map to TRBD2. The CDR3 extends over 16 amino acids. The germline gives CDR1 MNHEY, CDR2 SMNVEV (reference sequence). Germline trimming cut 3 bases from V and 5 bases from J; bases unmatched to any gene: 4. CDR3: CASSLRTSGKTGELFF. For the CDR3, the DNA is TGTGCCAGCAGTTTGAGGACTAGCGGGAAGACCGGGGAGCTGTTTTTT.

V usage is TRBV7-3 and J usage is TRBJ2-2; D tentatively reads TRBD1 or TRBD2 (7 bases each). Germline CDR1 is SGHTA and CDR2 is FQGTGA. With 4 bases removed from V and 3 bases from J, the gap between germline ends came to 9 bases. There are 14 residues in the CDR3. This CDR3 is CASSSGGDTGELFF. CDR3 sequence (DNA): TGTGCCAGCAGCTCAGGGGGGGACACCGGGGAGCTGTTTTTT. The variable domain in full, completed from reference TRBV7-3 and TRBJ2-2, reads GAGVSQTPSNKVTEKGKYVELRCDPISGHTALYWYRQSLGQGPEFLIYFQGTGAADDSGLPNDRFFAVRPEGSVSTLKIQRTERGDSAVYLCASSSGGDTGELFFGEGSRLTVL.

This chain links TRBV20-1 with TRBJ1-5; 9 bases agree with TRBD1. With V trimmed by 0 bases and J by 6 bases, 12 bases remained unmatched. Germline V gene data show CDR1 as DFQATT and CDR2 as SNEGSKA (reference sequence). The CDR3 is 17 residues long. The CDR3 sequence is CSARDLSGQGMGQPQHF. The CDR3 coding sequence is TGCAGTGCTAGAGATTTATCGGGACAGGGAATGGGTCAGCCCCAGCATTTT.

V usage is TRBV9 and J usage is TRBJ2-1, with 10 bases matching TRBD2. Germline V CDR1 and CDR2: SGDLS, YYNGEE. V was pared by 4 bases and J by 5 bases, with 6 bases of the junction left unmatched. The CDR3 has 15 residues. The CDR3 nucleotides are TGTGCCAGCAGCTTCGGACTAGCGGAAAACAATGAGCAGTTCTTC. It translates to CASSFGLAENNEQFF.

This rearrangement joins TRBV18 to TRBJ1-4; no clear D gene. CDR1 is KGHSH and CDR2 is LQKENI in the germline V gene. The CDR3 length is 13 residues. The V gene lost 6 bases and the J gene lost 9 bases, with 14 bases spanning the gap. The CDR3 coding sequence is TGTGCCAGCTCCCCATCGGAAGGGCAAAAACTGTTTTTT. As protein: CASSPSEGQKLFF.

The chain couples TRBV10-3 to TRBJ2-3; 10 bases agree with TRBD2. V lost 3 bases, J lost 7 bases, and 7 bases stayed unmatched. CDR3 length: 15 amino acids. Germline CDR1 reads ENHRY; CDR2 reads SYGVKD. The CDR3: CAISESSGGGNTQYF. DNA for the CDR3: TGTGCCATCAGTGAATCGAGCGGGGGGGGAAATACGCAGTATTTT.

The chain links TRBV5-6 to TRBJ1-6; possible D gene TRBD1, 6 bases. Germline loops: CDR1 SGHDT, CDR2 YYEEEE. With 4 bases removed from V and 8 bases from J, the gap between germline ends came to 7 bases. This CDR3 is built from 12 residues. For the CDR3, the DNA is TGTGCCAGCAGCCGGACAGATTCACCCCTCCACTTT. This translates into CASSRTDSPLHF.

The rearrangement links TRBV4-3 to TRBJ2-7, with TRBD1 identical over 10 bases. Trimming cost V 1 base and J 4 bases; bases outside gene matches: 4. CDR3 length: 15 residues. Per germline, CDR1 LGHNA and CDR2 YSLEER. CDR3 DNA: TGCGCCAGCAGCCAAGCGACAGGGGGCCTTTACGAGCAGTACTTC. It specifies CASSQATGGLYEQYF.

The chain uses TRBV3-1 and TRBJ1-1; 7 bases map to TRBD1. The CDR3 runs 17 residues. J gave up 1 base and V 0 bases, and 8 bases lay outside the gene matches. Germline loops: CDR1 LGHDT, CDR2 YNNKEL (reference sequence). Here the CDR3 reads CASSQDLLGTENTEAFF. In DNA, the CDR3 is TGTGCCAGCAGCCAAGACCTTCTCGGGACAGAGAACACTGAAGCTTTCTTT. Looking up the rest from reference TRBV3-1 and TRBJ1-1 gives the full variable domain: DTAVSQTPKYLVTQMGNDKSIKCEQNLGHDTMYWYKQDSKKFLKIMFSYNNKELIINETVPNRFSPKSPDKAHLNLHINSLELGDSAVYFCASSQDLLGTENTEAFFGQGTRLTVV.

The genes are TRBV11-2 and TRBJ1-1; D remains unclear. This CDR3 has 13 amino acids. Between the trimmed V and J ends, which lost 8 bases and 6 bases, there was a span of 16 bases. The germline CDR1 and CDR2 sequences are SGHAT and FQNNGV. CDR3 DNA: TGTGCCAGCTCCAGGCGGGTGGTCCCTGAAGCTTTCTTT. Amino acid sequence: CASSRRVVPEAFF.

The V call is TRBV10-3, the J call TRBJ2-1, with D perhaps TRBD2 (5 bases). Trimming removed 7 bases from V and 4 bases from J, with 11 bases in between. The CDR3 is made up of 13 amino acids. The V gene's germline CDR1 is ENHRY and CDR2 SYGVKD. CDR3 nucleotides: TGTGCCATCATGGGAGAAGGATACAATGAGCAGTTCTTC. Its translation is CAIMGEGYNEQFF.

This clonotype was recorded only once. This rearrangement joins TRBV28 to TRBJ2-7; 8 nucleotides line up with TRBD1. Germline values: CDR1 MDHEN, CDR2 SYDVKM. V dropped 3 bases and J dropped 3; count of bases not matched to a gene: 13. The CDR3 is 17 amino acids. CDR3 nucleotide sequence: TGTGCCAGCAGTTTCCTAGGGACAGGCGGAATTAGCTACGAGCAGTACTTC. This codes for CASSFLGTGGISYEQYF.

This rearrangement joins TRBV19 to TRBJ2-6; D possibly corresponds to TRBD1 (6 bases). This CDR3 is 15 amino acids long. V gave up 9 bases and J gave up 0 bases, with 12 bases separating them. Looked up from germline, CDR1 is LNHDA and CDR2 is SQIVND (reference sequence). CDR3 DNA: TGTGCCAGCAACAGGGAAAGCTCTGGGGCCAACGTCCTGACTTTC. Translated: CASNRESSGANVLTF.

The gene calls are TRBV25-1 and TRBJ2-1, with D unresolved. V was shortened by 4 bases and J by 1 base, with 8 bases between the two germline ends. Germline values: CDR1 MGHDK, CDR2 SYGVNS. The CDR3 contains 14 residues. CDR3: CASSVWRSYNEQFF. DNA for the CDR3: TGTGCCAGCAGTGTCTGGAGATCCTACAATGAGCAGTTCTTC.

This chain links TRBV28 with TRBJ2-2; D is ambiguous. Germline-derived CDR1 and CDR2 are MDHEN and SYDVKM. The V end was cut by 3 bases, the J end by 7 bases, with 6 bases between. The CDR3 covers 12 residues. The CDR3 here is CASSLSGGELFF. CDR3 coding DNA: TGTGCCAGCAGTTTGTCAGGCGGGGAGCTGTTTTTT.